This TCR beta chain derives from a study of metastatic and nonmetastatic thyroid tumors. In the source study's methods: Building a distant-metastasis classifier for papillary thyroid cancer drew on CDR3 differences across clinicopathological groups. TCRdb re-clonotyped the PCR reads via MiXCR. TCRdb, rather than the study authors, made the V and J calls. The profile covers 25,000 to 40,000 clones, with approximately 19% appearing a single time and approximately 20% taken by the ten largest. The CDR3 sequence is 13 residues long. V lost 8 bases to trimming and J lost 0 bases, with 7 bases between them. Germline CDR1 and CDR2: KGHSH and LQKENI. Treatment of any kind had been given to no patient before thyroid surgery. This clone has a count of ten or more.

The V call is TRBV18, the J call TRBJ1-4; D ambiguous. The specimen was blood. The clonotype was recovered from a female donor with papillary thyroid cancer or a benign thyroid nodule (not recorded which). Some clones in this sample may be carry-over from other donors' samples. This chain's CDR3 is CASRRATNEKLFF. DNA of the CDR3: TGTGCCAGCCGTCGGGCAACTAATGAAAAACTGTTTTTT. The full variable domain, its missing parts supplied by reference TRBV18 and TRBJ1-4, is NAGVMQNPRHLVRRRGQEARLRCSPMKGHSHVYWYRQLPEEGLKFMVYLQKENIIDESGMPKERFSAEFPKEGPSILRIQQVVRGDSAAYFCASRRATNEKLFFGSGTQLSVL.